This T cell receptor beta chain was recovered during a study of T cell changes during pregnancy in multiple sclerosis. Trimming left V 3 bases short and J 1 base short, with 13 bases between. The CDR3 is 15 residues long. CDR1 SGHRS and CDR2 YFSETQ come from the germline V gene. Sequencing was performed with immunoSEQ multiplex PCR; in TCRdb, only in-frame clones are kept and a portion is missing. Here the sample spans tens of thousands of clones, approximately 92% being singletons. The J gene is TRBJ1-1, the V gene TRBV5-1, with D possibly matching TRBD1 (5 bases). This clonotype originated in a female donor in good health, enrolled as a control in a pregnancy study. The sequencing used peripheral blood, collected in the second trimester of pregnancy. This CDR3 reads CASSYSGYWNTEAFF. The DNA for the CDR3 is TGCGCCAGCAGCTACTCAGGGTATTGGAACACTGAAGCTTTCTTT. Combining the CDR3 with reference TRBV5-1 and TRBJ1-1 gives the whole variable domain KAGVTQTPRYLIKTRGQQVTLSCSPISGHRSVSWYQQTPGQGLQFLFEYFSETQRNKGNFPGRFSGRQFSNSRSEMNVSTLELGDSALYLCASSYSGYWNTEAFFGQGTRLTVV.